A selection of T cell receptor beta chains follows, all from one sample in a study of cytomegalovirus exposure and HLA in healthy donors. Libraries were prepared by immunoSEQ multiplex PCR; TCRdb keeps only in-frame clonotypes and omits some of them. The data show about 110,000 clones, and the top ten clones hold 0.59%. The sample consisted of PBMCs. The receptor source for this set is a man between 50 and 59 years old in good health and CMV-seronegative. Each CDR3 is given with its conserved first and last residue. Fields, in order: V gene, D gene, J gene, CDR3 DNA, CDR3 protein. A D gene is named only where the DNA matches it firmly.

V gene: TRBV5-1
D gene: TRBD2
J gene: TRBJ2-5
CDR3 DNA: TGCGCCAGCAGCCCGGGAGGCTCAGAGACCCAGTACTTC
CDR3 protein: CASSPGGSETQYF

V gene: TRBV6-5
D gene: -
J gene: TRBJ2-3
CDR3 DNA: TGTGCCAGCAGTTACGGCGGAACGCAGTATTTT
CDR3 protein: CASSYGGTQYF

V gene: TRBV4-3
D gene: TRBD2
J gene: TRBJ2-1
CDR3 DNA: TGCGCCAGCAGCCGGCTGCTAGCGGGGGAAGGGAATGAGCAGTTCTTC
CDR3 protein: CASSRLLAGEGNEQFF

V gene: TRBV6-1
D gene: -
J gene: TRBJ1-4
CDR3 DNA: TGTGCCAGCAGTGAAATAAGCAGGGGTGGAGAAAAACTGTTTTTT
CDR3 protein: CASSEISRGGEKLFF

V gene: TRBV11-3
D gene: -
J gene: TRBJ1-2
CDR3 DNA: TGTGCCAGCAGCTTCTTGGGGACACCAAACTATGGCTACACCTTC
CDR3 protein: CASSFLGTPNYGYTF

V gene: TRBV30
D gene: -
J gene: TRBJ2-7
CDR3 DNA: TGTGCCTGGAGTCGCCCAGGGCGCTACGAGCAGTACTTC
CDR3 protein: CAWSRPGRYEQYF

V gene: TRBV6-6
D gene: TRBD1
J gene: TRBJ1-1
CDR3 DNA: TGTGCCAGCAGTAAGGGACAGGGGAACACTGAAGCTTTCTTT
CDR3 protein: CASSKGQGNTEAFF

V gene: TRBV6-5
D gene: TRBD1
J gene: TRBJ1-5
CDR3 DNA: TGTGCCAGCAGTGGGACAGGGAATCAGCCCCAGCATTTT
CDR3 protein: CASSGTGNQPQHF

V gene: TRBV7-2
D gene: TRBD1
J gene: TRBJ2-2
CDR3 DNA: TGTGCCAGCAGCTCAACAGGGACAGGGAGAGCCGGGGAGCTGTTTTTT
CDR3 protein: CASSSTGTGRAGELFF

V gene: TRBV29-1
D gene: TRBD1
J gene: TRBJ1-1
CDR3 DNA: TGCAGCGCCAAGGACAGGGGTTATACTGAAGCTTTCTTT
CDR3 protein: CSAKDRGYTEAFF

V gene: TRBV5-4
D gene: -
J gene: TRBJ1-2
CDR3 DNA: TGTGCCAGCAGCTTAGATAGTTATGGCTACACCTTC
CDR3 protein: CASSLDSYGYTF

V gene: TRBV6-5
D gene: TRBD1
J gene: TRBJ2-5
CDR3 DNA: TGTGCCAGCAGTTCATTCCACAGGGGGTCCCAAGAGACCCAGTACTTC
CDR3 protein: CASSSFHRGSQETQYF

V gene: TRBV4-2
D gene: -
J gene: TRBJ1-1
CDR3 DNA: TGTGCCAGCAGCCCCACCCCACAGGGGAACACTGAAGCTTTCTTT
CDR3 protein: CASSPTPQGNTEAFF

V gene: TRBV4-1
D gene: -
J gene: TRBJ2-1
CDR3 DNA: TGCGCCAGCAGCCAAGATGGGCGGGATGATGAGCAGTTCTTC
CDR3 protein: CASSQDGRDDEQFF

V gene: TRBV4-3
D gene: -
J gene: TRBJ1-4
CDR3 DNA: TGCGCCAGCAGCCAAGATGTTGTCGGCTTAGGAGTGGAAAAACTGTTTTTT
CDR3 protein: CASSQDVVGLGVEKLFF

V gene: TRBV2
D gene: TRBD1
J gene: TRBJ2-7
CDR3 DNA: TGTGCCAGCAGGAAGGAACAGGGGGCGTCCTACGAGCAGTACTTC
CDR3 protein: CASRKEQGASYEQYF

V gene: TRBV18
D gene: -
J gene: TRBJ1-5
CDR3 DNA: TGTGCCAGCTCACGAACAGACAGTAATCAGCCCCAGCATTTT
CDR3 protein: CASSRTDSNQPQHF

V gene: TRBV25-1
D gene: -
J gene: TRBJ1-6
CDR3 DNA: TGTGCCAGCAGTGACCTCAGGGATTCACCCCTCCACTTT
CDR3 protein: CASSDLRDSPLHF

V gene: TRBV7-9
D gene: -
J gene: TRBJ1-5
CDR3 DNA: TGTGCCAGCAGCGACCCGGGGCCCCAGCATTTT
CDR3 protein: CASSDPGPQHF

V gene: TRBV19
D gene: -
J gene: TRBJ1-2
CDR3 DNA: TGTGCCAGTAAAAGTCCCCAGTTCTCTAACTATGGCTACACCTTC
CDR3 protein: CASKSPQFSNYGYTF

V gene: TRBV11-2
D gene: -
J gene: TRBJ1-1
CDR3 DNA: TGTGCCAGCAGCTTAGAAAGGACCGAAAGGGGTGAAGCTTTCTTT
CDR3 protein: CASSLERTERGEAFF

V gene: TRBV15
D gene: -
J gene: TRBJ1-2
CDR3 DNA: TGTGCCACCAGCAGAGACCGGAGTGGCTACACCTTC
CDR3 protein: CATSRDRSGYTF

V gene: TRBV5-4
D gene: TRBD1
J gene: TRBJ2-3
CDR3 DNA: TGTGCCAGCAGCCCGGGGGTGGGACAGGGTACAGATACGCAGTATTTT
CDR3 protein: CASSPGVGQGTDTQYF

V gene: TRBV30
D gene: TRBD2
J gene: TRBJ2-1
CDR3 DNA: TGTGCCTGTACTAGCGGGGTCGGCAGCTCCTACAATGAGCAGTTCTTC
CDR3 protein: CACTSGVGSSYNEQFF